The sequence of this T cell receptor beta chain was determined in a study of control samples from healthy donors and cancer patients. Here immunoSEQ multiplex PCR was the method, and the copy in TCRdb shows in-frame clones only, minus some. The sample holds roughly 130,000 clones, approximately 92% seen once. CDR1 MDHEN and CDR2 SYDVKM come from the germline V gene. Trimming cost V 5 bases and J 1 base; bases outside gene matches: 5. The CDR3 spans 15 residues. The chain recombines TRBV28 with TRBJ2-3; 8 bases are shared with TRBD1. What was sequenced was blood. The receptor's source is a man aged 30 to 39 in good health. The CDR3 sequence: CASSQPGQGTDTQYF. The CDR3 DNA sequence: TGTGCCAGCAGTCAACCGGGACAGGGCACAGATACGCAGTATTTT.